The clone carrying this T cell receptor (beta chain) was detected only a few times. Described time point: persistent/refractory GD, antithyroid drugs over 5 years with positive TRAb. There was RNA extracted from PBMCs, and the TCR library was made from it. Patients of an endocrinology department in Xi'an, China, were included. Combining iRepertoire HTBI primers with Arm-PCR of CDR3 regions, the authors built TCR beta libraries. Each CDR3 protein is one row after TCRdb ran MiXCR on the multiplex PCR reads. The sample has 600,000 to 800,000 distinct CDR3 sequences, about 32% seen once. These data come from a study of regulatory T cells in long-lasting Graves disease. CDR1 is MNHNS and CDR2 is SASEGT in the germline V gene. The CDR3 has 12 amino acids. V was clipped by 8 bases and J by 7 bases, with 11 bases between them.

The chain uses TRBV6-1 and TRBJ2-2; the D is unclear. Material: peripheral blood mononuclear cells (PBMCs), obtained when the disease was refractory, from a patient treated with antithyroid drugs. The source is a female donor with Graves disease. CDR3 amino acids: CASSRYGGELFF. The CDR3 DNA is TGTGCCAGCTCTCGCTATGGCGGGGAGCTGTTTTTT.